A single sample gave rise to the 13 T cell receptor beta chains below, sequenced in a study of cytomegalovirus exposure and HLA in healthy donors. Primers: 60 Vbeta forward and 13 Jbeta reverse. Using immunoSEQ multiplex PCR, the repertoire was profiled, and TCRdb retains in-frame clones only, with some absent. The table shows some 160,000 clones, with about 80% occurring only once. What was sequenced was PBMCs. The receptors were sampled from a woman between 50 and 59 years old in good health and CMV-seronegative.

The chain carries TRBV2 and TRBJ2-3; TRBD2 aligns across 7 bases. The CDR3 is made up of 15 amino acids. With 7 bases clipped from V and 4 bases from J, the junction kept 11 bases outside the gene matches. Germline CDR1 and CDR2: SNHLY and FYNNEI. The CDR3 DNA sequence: TGTGCCAGCAAGTTAGGGGAGGGGCGCTCAGATACGCAGTATTTT. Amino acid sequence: CASKLGEGRSDTQYF.

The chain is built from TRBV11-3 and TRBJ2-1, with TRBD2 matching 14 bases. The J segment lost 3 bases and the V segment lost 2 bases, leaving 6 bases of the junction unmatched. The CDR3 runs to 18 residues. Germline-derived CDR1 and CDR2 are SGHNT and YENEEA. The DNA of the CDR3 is TGTGCCAGCAGCTTAAGTCGCGGACTAGCGGGAGGCTACAATGAGCAGTTCTTC. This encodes CASSLSRGLAGGYNEQFF.

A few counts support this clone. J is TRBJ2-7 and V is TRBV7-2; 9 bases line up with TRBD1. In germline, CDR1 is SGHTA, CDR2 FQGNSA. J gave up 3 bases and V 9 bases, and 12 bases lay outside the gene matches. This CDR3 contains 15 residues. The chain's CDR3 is CARPWEGTGNYEQYF. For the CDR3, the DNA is TGTGCCAGACCATGGGAAGGGACAGGGAACTACGAGCAGTACTTC. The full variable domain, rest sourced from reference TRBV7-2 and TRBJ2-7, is GAGVSQSPSNKVTEKGKDVELRCDPISGHTALYWYRQSLGQGLEFLIYFQGNSAPDKSGLPSDRFSAERTGGSVSTLTIQRTQQEDSAVYLCARPWEGTGNYEQYFGPGTRLTVT.

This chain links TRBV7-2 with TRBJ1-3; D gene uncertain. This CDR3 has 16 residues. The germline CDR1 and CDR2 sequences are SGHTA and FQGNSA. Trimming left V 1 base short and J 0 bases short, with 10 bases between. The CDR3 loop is CASSLETGLSGNTIYF. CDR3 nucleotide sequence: TGTGCCAGCAGCTTAGAAACCGGTCTCTCTGGAAACACCATATATTTT.

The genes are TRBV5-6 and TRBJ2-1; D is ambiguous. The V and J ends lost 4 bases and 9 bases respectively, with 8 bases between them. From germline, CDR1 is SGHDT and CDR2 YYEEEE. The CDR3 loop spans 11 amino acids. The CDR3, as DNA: TGTGCCAGCAGCGCTAGTGCTGAGCAGTTCTTC. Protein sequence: CASSASAEQFF.

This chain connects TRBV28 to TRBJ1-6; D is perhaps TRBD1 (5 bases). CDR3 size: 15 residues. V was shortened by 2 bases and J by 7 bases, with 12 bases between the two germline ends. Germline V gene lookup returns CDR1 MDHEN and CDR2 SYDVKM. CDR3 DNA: TGTGCCAGCAGTTTAAATGTGGGGGGGAATTCACCCCTCCACTTT. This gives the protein CASSLNVGGNSPLHF.

The CDR3 nucleotides read TGTGCCAGCAGTGATGAGGGTGGATCACCCCTCCACTTT. Amino acids: CASSDEGGSPLHF. This chain connects TRBV2 to TRBJ1-6; D gene uncertain. Looked up from germline, CDR1 is SNHLY and CDR2 is FYNNEI. Trimming stripped 3 bases from V and 10 bases from J, with 10 bases between. The CDR3 extends over 13 amino acids.

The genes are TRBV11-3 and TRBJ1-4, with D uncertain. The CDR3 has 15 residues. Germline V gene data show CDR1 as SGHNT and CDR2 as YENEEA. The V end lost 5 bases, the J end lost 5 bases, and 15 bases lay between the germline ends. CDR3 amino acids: CASSLMGGPNEKLFF. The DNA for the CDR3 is TGTGCCAGCAGCCTAATGGGAGGGCCAAATGAAAAACTGTTTTTT.

CDR3 amino acids: CASRGSGGLAYNEQFF. As DNA, the CDR3 is TGTGCCAGCAGGGGATCCGGGGGACTTGCCTACAATGAGCAGTTCTTC. This chain connects TRBV11-2 to TRBJ2-1; possibly TRBD2 for D (6 bases). The CDR3 loop spans 16 amino acids. V lost 6 bases and J lost 2, with 17 bases in between. Looked up from germline, CDR1 is SGHAT and CDR2 is FQNNGV. The full variable domain, in which reference TRBV11-2 and TRBJ2-1 provide the parts outside the CDR3, is EAGVAQSPRYKIIEKRQSVAFWCNPISGHATLYWYQQILGQGPKLLIQFQNNGVVDDSQLPKDRFSAERLKGVDSTLKIQPAKLEDSAVYLCASRGSGGLAYNEQFFGPGTRLTVL.

The CDR3 loop is CASSFRTSDVLTF. The CDR3 nucleotides are TGTGCCAGCAGTTTCAGGACATCTGACGTCCTGACTTTC. The chain is built from TRBV27 and TRBJ2-6; perhaps TRBD1 as D (5 bases). V lost 3 bases and J lost 11, with 11 bases in between. The CDR3 length is 13 residues. The germline V gene has CDR1 MNHEY and CDR2 SMNVEV (reference sequence). Drawing the rest from reference TRBV27 and TRBJ2-6, the complete variable domain is EAQVTQNPRYLITVTGKKLTVTCSQNMNHEYMSWYRQDPGLGLRQIYYSMNVEVTDKGDVPEGYKVSRKEKRNFPLILESPSPNQTSLYFCASSFRTSDVLTFGAGSRLTVL.

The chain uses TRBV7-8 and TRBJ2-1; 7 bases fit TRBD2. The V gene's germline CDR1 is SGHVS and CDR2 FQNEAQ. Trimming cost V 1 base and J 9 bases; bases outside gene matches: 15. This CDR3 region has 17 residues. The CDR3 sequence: CASSLGAGRTRSGEQFF. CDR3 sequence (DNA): TGTGCCAGCAGCTTAGGAGCGGGGAGGACTAGGAGTGGTGAGCAGTTCTTC. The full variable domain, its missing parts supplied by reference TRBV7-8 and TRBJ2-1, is GAGVSQSPRYKVAKRGQDVALRCDPISGHVSLFWYQQALGQGPEFLTYFQNEAQLDKSGLPSDRFFAERPEGSVSTLKIQRTQQEDSAVYLCASSLGAGRTRSGEQFFGPGTRLTVL.

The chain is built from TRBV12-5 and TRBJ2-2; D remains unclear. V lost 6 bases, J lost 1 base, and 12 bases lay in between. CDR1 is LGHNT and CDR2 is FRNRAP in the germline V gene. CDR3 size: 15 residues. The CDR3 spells CASGFVVRNTGELFF. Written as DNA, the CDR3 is TGTGCTAGTGGATTTGTCGTCCGGAACACCGGGGAGCTGTTTTTT.

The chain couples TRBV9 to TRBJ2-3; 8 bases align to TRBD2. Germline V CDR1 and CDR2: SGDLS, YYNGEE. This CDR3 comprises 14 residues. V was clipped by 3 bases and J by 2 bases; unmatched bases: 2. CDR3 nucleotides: TGTGCCAGCAGCGCTAGCGGGTCCACAGATACGCAGTATTTT. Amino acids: CASSASGSTDTQYF.